The source of this T cell receptor (beta chain) is a study of T cells in Graves' hyperthyroidism and ophthalmopathy. This clonotype appeared many times. Its specificity is not known. The V end was cut by 5 bases, the J end by 3 bases, with 14 bases between. Germline assignment: CDR1 KGHSH and CDR2 LQKENI. This CDR3 comprises 15 residues. General study results and limits: A 13 V-J signature model discriminated ophthalmopathy versus stable hyperthyroidism. The blood repertoire included most of the expanded thyroid clonotypes above 0.001.

Researchers amplified the TCR beta CDR3 regions from RNA transcripts. The study used the HTBI primer set for a first-round RT-PCR of the TCR CDR3. TCRdb used MiXCR to reprocess the multiplex PCR reads, holding one entry per CDR3 protein. The sample lists fewer than 700,000 distinct CDR3 sequences, roughly a sixth occurring once. Patients affected by ophthalmopathy presented a Clinical Activity Score of at least 3, a NOSPECS grade of at least 4, and disease duration below 3 months. A patient was excluded if there was uncontrolled infection, other autoimmune disease, pregnancy or lactation. The source material was blood. This TCR derives from a young woman with Graves' ophthalmopathy. The rearrangement joins TRBV18 to TRBJ1-5, with a possible D match to TRBD1 (6 bases). CDR3 bases: TGTGCCAGCTCAGGCCCGGGACACCCCAATCAGCCCCAGCATTTT. This sequence encodes CASSGPGHPNQPQHF.